The T cell receptor (beta chain) under discussion was sequenced for a study of cytomegalovirus exposure and HLA in healthy donors. Comment on this clone: Its specificity is not known.

A multiplex PCR was run with 60 Vbeta primers and 13 Jbeta primers. This table comes from immunoSEQ multiplex PCR, and its TCRdb copy is limited to in-frame clones, with some not included. The sample holds some 120,000 clones, roughly 74% seen once. Study outcomes and limitations: Per a prior analysis, the majority of TCR beta V segments were productive roughly 87% or roughly 30% of the time. A later analysis found that most CMV-associated TCR beta chains appeared HLA-restricted. Rates of TCR association differed by HLA locus in a later analysis, with DRB1 highest and HLA-C lowest.

This clonotype was obtained from a woman in her forties or fifties in good health and CMV-seropositive. Sequencing used PBMCs.

The CDR3, as DNA: TGTGCCAGCAGCAGCTCGGACAGGGGAGTTGTTACAGATACGCAGTATTTT. This translates into CASSSSDRGVVTDTQYF. The V and J genes are TRBV7-9 and TRBJ2-3, with TRBD1 matching 9 bases. The germline V gene has CDR1 SEHNR and CDR2 FQNEAQ (reference sequence). This CDR3 is 17 amino acids long. The V gene end was trimmed by 5 bases and the J gene end by 3 bases; junction bases not matched to a gene: 12.